These T cell receptor beta chains were read from a single sample in a study of T cell changes during pregnancy in multiple sclerosis. Sequencing was performed with immunoSEQ multiplex PCR; in TCRdb, only in-frame clones are kept and a portion is missing. The data show about 71,000 clones, approximately 90% seen once. Material: peripheral blood, obtained in the third trimester of pregnancy. The receptors stem from a female donor with multiple sclerosis, enrolled in a pregnancy study. Each CDR3 is given with its conserved first and last residue. The D gene is left open where the match is weak. Not all rows give a size; the values are once, few, many and, for expanded clones, a class.

TRBV25-1	TRBJ1-3	.	.	CASRDAGLGSAGNTIYF	TGTGCCAGCAGGGATGCGGGGCTGGGGTCCGCTGGAAACACCATATATTTT
TRBV2	TRBJ2-3	.	.	CASSGGTESWDTQYF	TGTGCCAGCAGTGGGGGCACGGAGAGTTGGGATACGCAGTATTTT
TRBV19	TRBJ2-5	.	.	CASMGAKETQYF	TGTGCCAGTATGGGAGCGAAAGAGACCCAGTACTTC
TRBV7-3	TRBJ1-1	TRBD1	.	CASSLTGGPNTEAFF	TGTGCCAGCAGCTTAACAGGGGGCCCCAACACTGAAGCTTTCTTT
TRBV23-1	TRBJ2-1	TRBD2	.	CASSQSEASGSFVNEQFF	TGCGCCAGCAGTCAATCGGAGGCTAGCGGGAGTTTCGTAAATGAGCAGTTCTTC
TRBV2	TRBJ1-2	.	.	CASSGGTGSNYGYTF	TGTGCCAGCAGTGGGGGAACAGGGTCTAACTATGGCTACACCTTC
TRBV11-2	TRBJ2-7	TRBD2	.	CASSLYGLGGSDEQYF	TGTGCCAGCAGCTTATACGGACTCGGGGGGTCCGACGAGCAGTACTTC
TRBV27	TRBJ1-3	TRBD1	.	CASSLRPPGQGAGNTIYF	TGTGCCAGCAGTTTAAGGCCCCCTGGACAGGGCGCTGGAAACACCATATATTTT
TRBV18	TRBJ1-5	TRBD1	.	CASSTQGAWQPQHF	TGTGCCAGCTCAACACAGGGGGCTTGGCAGCCCCAGCATTTT
TRBV2	TRBJ1-2	TRBD1	.	CASRGQANWGYTF	TGTGCCAGCAGGGGACAGGCTAACTGGGGCTACACCTTC
TRBV15	TRBJ2-4	TRBD1	.	CATSRARQGAPYF	TGTGCCACCAGCAGAGCCCGACAGGGGGCTCCGTACTTC
TRBV11-2	TRBJ2-7	TRBD2	once	CASSPGGTGVREQYF	TGTGCCAGCAGCCCGGGAGGGACTGGGGTAAGGGAGCAGTACTTC
TRBV2	TRBJ1-5	.	.	CASSDTLGHQPQHF	TGTGCCAGCAGTGATACCCTAGGCCATCAGCCCCAGCATTTT
TRBV6-5	TRBJ2-1	.	once	CASSKPGTPYNEQFF	TGTGCCAGCAGTAAACCAGGGACACCCTACAATGAGCAGTTCTTC
TRBV18	TRBJ2-5	TRBD2	.	CASSPEAGEQYF	TGTGCCAGCTCACCAGAGGCGGGGGAGCAGTACTTC
TRBV27	TRBJ1-2	.	.	CASSFVRGGRDGYTF	TGTGCCAGCAGTTTTGTCCGCGGGGGCCGGGATGGCTACACCTTC
TRBV5-4	TRBJ2-7	.	.	CASSPDPQGLGLYEQYF	TGTGCCAGCAGCCCAGACCCACAGGGCTTAGGCCTCTACGAGCAGTACTTC
TRBV10-3	TRBJ1-1	TRBD1	.	CAISGTGTAGAEAFF	TGTGCCATCAGCGGCACCGGGACAGCAGGGGCTGAAGCTTTCTTT
TRBV28	TRBJ2-7	.	.	CASSLGGEQYF	TGTGCCAGCAGCCTAGGTGGCGAGCAGTACTTC
TRBV28	TRBJ1-4	.	.	CASSSPLGRGNEKLFF	TGTGCCAGCAGTTCCCCCCTCGGGAGAGGGAATGAAAAACTGTTTTTT
TRBV5-5	TRBJ1-5	TRBD1	.	CASSPISRQGAGKPQHF	TGTGCCAGCAGCCCGATTTCTCGACAGGGGGCGGGTAAGCCCCAGCATTTT
TRBV10-1	TRBJ2-4	TRBD2	.	CASSESGGNIQYF	TGCGCCAGCAGTGAGTCGGGGGGGAACATTCAGTACTTC
TRBV2	TRBJ1-3	TRBD1	once	CASGDDRGGSGNTIYF	TGTGCCAGCGGGGATGACAGGGGGGGCTCTGGAAACACCATATATTTT
TRBV6-5	TRBJ2-7	.	.	CASSYLAGREQYF	TGTGCCAGCAGTTACTTGGCGGGACGCGAGCAGTACTTC
TRBV10-1	TRBJ2-1	.	.	CASSALLAYNEQFF	TGCGCCAGCAGTGCCCTACTGGCCTACAATGAGCAGTTCTTC
TRBV5-6	TRBJ1-5	.	.	CASSLGGGNYQPQHF	TGTGCCAGCAGCTTGGGCGGCGGCAACTATCAGCCCCAGCATTTT
TRBV9	TRBJ2-1	TRBD2	once	CASSVSMSGIYNEQFF	TGTGCCAGCAGCGTAAGTATGAGCGGGATCTACAATGAGCAGTTCTTC